This T cell receptor beta chain was recovered during a study of low-dose radiotherapy and immunotherapy resistance in tumors. Turning to the study itself: Oral aspirin 300 mg was taken by patients daily for four cycles from cycle 1 day 1.

Primers used for first-strand cDNA, a TRAV- and TRBV-specific set, covered both alpha and beta chains. TCRs were amplified for roughly 20 PCR cycles with a constant-region primer and V-primer adapter. Each CDR3 protein is one row after TCRdb ran MiXCR on the reads. The sample shows 15,000 to 20,000 distinct CDR3 sequences, 74% of them seen only once. Each donor was administered nivolumab, ipilimumab, aspirin, low-dose cyclophosphamide and low-dose radiotherapy. Germline lookup yields CDR1 KGHDR and CDR2 SFDVKD. The length of the CDR3 is 14 residues. After removal of 6 bases from V and 7 bases from J, the junction contained 8 bases not matched to a gene.

The clonotype was recovered from a human donor with advanced metastatic prostate, ovarian, gallbladder or colorectal cancer (not recorded which). This table probably holds off-target reads from a library built for another chain. The rearrangement links TRBV24-1 to TRBJ2-1; 7 bases line up with TRBD2. CDR3 nucleotide sequence: TGTGCCACCAGTCTCGCGGGAGTGGGAAATGAGCAGTTCTTC. It codes for CATSLAGVGNEQFF.